This record covers a single T cell receptor beta chain. The record originates from a study of shared clonotypes between healthy human individuals. This CDR3 has 12 amino acids. Germline loops: CDR1 SNHLY, CDR2 FYNNEI. The V gene lost 7 bases and the J gene lost 4 bases, with 7 bases spanning the gap. TCRdb's copy holds only in-frame clones and misses some; the assay was immunoSEQ multiplex PCR. Seen here are roughly 1,000,000 clones, about 80% observed once, and the top ten hold roughly 0.57%. This chain connects TRBV2 to TRBJ1-4, with D hard to call. The TCR comes from a man aged 18 to 29 in good health. Some clones in this sample may be carry-over from other donors' samples. Sequences were obtained from memory CD4+ T cells from PBMCs. Noted subset: CD45RA-negative fraction. The CDR3 DNA reads as TGTGCCAGCAAGGAGGGTAATGAAAAACTGTTTTTT. It encodes CASKEGNEKLFF.